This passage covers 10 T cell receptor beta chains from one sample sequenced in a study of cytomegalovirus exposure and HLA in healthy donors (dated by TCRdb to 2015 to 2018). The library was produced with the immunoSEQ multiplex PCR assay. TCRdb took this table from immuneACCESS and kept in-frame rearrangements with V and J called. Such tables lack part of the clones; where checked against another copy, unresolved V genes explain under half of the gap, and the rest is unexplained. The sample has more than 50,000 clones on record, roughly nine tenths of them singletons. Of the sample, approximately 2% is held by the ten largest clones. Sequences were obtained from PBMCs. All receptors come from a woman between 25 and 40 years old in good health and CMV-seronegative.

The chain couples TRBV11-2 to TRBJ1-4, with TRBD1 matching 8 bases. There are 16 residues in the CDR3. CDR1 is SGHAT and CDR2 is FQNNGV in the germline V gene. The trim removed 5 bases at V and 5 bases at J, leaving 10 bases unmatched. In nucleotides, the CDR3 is TGTGCCAGCAGCCCACGGACAGGGCCCCCGAATGAAAAACTGTTTTTT. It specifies CASSPRTGPPNEKLFF.

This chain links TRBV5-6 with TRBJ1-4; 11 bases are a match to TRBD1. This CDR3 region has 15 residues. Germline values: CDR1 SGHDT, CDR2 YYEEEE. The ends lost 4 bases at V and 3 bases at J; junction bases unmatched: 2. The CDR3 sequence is CASSRGQGANEKLFF. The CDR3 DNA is TGTGCCAGCAGCCGGGGACAGGGGGCTAATGAAAAACTGTTTTTT. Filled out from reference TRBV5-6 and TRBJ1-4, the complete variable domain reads DAGVTQSPTHLIKTRGQQVTLRCSPKSGHDTVSWYQQALGQGPQFIFQYYEEEERQRGNFPDRFSGHQFPNYSSELNVNALLLGDSALYLCASSRGQGANEKLFFGSGTQLSVL.

CDR3: CASSPGAPSSYEQYF. The CDR3 nucleotides are TGTGCCAGCAGCCCTGGGGCTCCCAGCTCCTACGAGCAGTACTTC. This sequence joins TRBV9 and TRBJ2-7, with D tentatively TRBD1 (5 bases). Germline-derived CDR1 and CDR2 are SGDLS and YYNGEE. V was shortened by 4 bases and J by 0 bases, with 14 bases between the two germline ends. CDR3 length: 15 residues.

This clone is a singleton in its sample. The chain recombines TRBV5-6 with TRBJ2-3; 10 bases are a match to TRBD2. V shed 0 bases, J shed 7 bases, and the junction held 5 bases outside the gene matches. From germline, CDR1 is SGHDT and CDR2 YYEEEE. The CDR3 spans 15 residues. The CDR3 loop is CASSLVSSGSNTQYF. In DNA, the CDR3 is TGTGCCAGCAGCTTGGTCTCTAGCGGGAGCAATACGCAGTATTTT.

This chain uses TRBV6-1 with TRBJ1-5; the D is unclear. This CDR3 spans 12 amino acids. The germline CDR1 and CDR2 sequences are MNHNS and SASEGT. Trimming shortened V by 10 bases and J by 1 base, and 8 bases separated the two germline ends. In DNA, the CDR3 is TGTGCCACACAGTTGAGCAATCAGCCCCAGCATTTT. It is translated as CATQLSNQPQHF.

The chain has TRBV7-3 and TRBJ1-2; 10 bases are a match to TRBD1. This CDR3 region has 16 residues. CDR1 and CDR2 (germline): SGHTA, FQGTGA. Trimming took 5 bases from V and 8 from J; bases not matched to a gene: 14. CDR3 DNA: TGTGCCAGCAGCCCCAAAGGGGACAGGGGCGCGAGCGGCTACACCTTC. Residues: CASSPKGDRGASGYTF.

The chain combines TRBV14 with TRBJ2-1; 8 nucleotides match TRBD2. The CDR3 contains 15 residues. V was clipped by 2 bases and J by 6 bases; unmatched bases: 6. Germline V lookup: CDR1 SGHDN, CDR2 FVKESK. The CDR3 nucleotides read TGTGCCAGCAGCCAAATAGCGGGATCAGGCAATGAGCAGTTCTTC. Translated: CASSQIAGSGNEQFF.

The CDR3 sequence is CASTDGASTNEKLFF. The CDR3 nucleotides read TGTGCCAGTACTGACGGAGCCTCAACTAATGAAAAACTGTTTTTT. The chain links TRBV19 to TRBJ1-4; the D is unclear. CDR3 size: 15 residues. Germline CDR1 is LNHDA and CDR2 is SQIVND (reference sequence). Trimming left V 7 bases short and J 0 bases short, with 12 bases between.

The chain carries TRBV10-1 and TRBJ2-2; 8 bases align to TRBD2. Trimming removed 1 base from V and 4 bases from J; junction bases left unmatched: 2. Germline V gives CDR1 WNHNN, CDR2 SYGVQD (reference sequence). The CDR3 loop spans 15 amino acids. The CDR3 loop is CASSEFREGTGELFF. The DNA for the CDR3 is TGCGCCAGCAGTGAGTTCCGGGAGGGCACCGGGGAGCTGTTTTTT.

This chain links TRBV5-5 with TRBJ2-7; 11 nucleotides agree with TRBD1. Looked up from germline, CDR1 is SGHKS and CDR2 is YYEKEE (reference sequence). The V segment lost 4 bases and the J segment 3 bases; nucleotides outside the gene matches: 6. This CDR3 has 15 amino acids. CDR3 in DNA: TGTGCCAGCAGCCCAGGACAGGGGGCGGTCTACGAGCAGTACTTC. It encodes CASSPGQGAVYEQYF. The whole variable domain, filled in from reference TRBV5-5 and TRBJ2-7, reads DAGVTQSPTHLIKTRGQQVTLRCSPISGHKSVSWYQQVLGQGPQFIFQYYEKEERGRGNFPDRFSARQFPNYSSELNVNALLLGDSALYLCASSPGQGAVYEQYFGPGTRLTVT.